This T cell receptor (beta chain) emerged from a study of HIV-infected patients and healthy controls. cDNA was made from roughly 500 ng RNA using alpha and beta constant primers. Each of the alpha and beta chains got its own library through chain-specific third strand synthesis with indices. TCRdb processed the 5' RACE reads anew with MiXCR; each CDR3 protein has one entry. This table has roughly 10,000 distinct CDR3 sequences, approximately 8% appearing once. No cell fractionation was done, so the repertoire covers all unsorted peripheral blood T cells. This clonotype was recorded many times. CDR3 length: 14 residues. Germline CDR1 is MNHEY and CDR2 is SVGEGT. V lost 7 bases and J 3 bases, leaving 12 bases between the germline ends.

This sequence originates from an adult in good health. The chain joins TRBV6-2 or TRBV6-3 to TRBJ2-2; D is perhaps TRBD1 (6 bases). The sample was blood. The CDR3, as DNA: TGTGCCAGCATTCCGGACAGAGACACCGGGGAGCTGTTTTTT. Residues: CASIPDRDTGELFF.